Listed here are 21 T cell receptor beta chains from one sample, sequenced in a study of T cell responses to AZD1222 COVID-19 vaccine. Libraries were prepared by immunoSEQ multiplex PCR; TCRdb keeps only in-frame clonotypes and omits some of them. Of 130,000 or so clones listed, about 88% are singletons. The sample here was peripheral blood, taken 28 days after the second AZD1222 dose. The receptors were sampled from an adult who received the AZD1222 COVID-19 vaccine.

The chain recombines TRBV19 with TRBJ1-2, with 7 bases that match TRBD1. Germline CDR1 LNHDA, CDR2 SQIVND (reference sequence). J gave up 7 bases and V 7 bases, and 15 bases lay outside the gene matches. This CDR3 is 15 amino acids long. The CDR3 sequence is CASTDGRQGVGGYTF. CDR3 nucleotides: TGTGCCAGTACCGACGGTCGACAGGGCGTTGGTGGCTACACCTTC.

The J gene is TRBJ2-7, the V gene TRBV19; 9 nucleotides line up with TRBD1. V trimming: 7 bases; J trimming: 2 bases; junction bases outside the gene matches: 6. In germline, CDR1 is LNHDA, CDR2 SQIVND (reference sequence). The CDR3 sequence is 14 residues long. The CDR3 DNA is TGTGCCAGTACCGGGACAGGGAGGGCCTACGAGCAGTACTTC. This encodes CASTGTGRAYEQYF.

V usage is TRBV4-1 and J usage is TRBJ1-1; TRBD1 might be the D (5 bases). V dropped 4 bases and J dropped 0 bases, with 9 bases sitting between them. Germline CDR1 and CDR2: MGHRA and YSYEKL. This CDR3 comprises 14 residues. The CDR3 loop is CASSRTRLNTEAFF. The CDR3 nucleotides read TGCGCCAGCAGCCGGACACGCTTGAACACTGAAGCTTTCTTT.

As DNA, the CDR3 is TGTGCCAGCAGCTTAGATAGGGGGGCCCGCTCTGGAAACACCATATATTTT. This sequence encodes CASSLDRGARSGNTIYF. The chain carries TRBV7-8 and TRBJ1-3; a possible D gene is TRBD1 (6 bases). Germline CDR1 is SGHVS and CDR2 is FQNEAQ. Trimming took 1 base from V and 0 from J, leaving 13 bases between them. CDR3 length: 17 amino acids.

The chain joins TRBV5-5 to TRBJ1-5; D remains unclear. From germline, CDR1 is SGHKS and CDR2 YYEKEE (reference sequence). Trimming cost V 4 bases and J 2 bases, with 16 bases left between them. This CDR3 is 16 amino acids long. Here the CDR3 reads CASSMVGASGNQPQHF. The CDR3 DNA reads TGTGCCAGCAGCATGGTTGGTGCTTCAGGCAATCAGCCCCAGCATTTT.

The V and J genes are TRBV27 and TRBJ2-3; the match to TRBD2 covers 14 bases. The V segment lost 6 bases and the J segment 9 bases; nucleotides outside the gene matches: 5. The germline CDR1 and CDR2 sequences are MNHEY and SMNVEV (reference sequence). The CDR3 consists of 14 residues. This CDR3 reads CASRTSGGVGTQYF. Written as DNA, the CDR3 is TGTGCCAGCAGGACTAGCGGGGGGGTTGGGACGCAGTATTTT.

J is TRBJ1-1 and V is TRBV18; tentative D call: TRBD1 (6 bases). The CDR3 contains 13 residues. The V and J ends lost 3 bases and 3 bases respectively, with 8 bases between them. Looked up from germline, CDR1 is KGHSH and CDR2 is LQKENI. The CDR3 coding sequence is TGTGCCAGCTCACCCTACAGGGACACTGAAGCTTTCTTT. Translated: CASSPYRDTEAFF.

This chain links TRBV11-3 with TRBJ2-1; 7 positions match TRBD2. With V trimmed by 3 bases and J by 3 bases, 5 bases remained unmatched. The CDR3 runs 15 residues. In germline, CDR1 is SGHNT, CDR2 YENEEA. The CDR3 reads CASSFQGGSYNEQFF. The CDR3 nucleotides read TGTGCCAGCAGCTTCCAGGGAGGGAGCTACAATGAGCAGTTCTTC. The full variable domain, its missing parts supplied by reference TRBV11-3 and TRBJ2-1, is EAGVVQSPRYKIIEKKQPVAFWCNPISGHNTLYWYLQNLGQGPELLIRYENEEAVDDSQLPKDRFSAERLKGVDSTLKIQPAELGDSAVYLCASSFQGGSYNEQFFGPGTRLTVL.

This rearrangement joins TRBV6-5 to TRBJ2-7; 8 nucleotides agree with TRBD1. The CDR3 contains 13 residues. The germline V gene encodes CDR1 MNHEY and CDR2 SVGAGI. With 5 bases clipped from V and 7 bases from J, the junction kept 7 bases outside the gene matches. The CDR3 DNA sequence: TGTGCCAGCAGTCCCGGACAGGGTGGGGAGCAGTACTTC. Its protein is CASSPGQGGEQYF.

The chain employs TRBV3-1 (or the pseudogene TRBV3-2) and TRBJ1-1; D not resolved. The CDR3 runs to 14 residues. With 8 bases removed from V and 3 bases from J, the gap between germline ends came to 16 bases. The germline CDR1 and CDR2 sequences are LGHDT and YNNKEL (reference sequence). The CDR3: CASRLDSADTEAFF. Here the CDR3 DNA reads TGTGCCAGCCGACTTGACTCGGCGGACACTGAAGCTTTCTTT.

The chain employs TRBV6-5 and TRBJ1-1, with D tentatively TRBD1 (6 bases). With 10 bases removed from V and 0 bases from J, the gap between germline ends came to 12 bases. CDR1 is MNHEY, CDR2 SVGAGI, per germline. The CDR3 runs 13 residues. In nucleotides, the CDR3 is TGTGCCACCAGGGGTGGAATGAACACTGAAGCTTTCTTT. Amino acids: CATRGGMNTEAFF.

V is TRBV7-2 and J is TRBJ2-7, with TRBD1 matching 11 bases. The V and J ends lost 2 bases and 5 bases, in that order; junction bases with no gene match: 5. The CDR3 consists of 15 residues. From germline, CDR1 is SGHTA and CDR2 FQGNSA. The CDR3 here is CASSLIGQGANEQYF. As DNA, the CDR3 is TGTGCCAGCAGCTTAATCGGACAGGGGGCGAACGAGCAGTACTTC.

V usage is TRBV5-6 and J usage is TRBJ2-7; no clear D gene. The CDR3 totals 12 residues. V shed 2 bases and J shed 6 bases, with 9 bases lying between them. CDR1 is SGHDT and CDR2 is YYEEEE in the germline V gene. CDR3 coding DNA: TGTGCCAGCAGCTTCATGATGAGCGAGCAGTACTTC. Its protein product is CASSFMMSEQYF. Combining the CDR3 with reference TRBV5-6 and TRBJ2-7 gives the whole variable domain DAGVTQSPTHLIKTRGQQVTLRCSPKSGHDTVSWYQQALGQGPQFIFQYYEEEERQRGNFPDRFSGHQFPNYSSELNVNALLLGDSALYLCASSFMMSEQYFGPGTRLTVT.

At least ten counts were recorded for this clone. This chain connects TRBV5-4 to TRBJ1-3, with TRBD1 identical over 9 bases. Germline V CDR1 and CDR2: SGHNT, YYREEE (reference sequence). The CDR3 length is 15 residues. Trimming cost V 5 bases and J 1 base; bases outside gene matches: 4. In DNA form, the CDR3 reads TGTGCCAGCAGACCCGGGACAGGGTCTGGAAACACCATATATTTT. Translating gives CASRPGTGSGNTIYF.

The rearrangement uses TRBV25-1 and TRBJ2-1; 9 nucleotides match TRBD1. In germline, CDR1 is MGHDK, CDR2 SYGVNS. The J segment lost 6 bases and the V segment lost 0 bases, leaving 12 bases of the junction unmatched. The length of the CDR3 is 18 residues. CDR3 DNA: TGTGCCAGCAGTGAATATTCCTATCCGGGACAGGGTTTCAATGAGCAGTTCTTC. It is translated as CASSEYSYPGQGFNEQFF. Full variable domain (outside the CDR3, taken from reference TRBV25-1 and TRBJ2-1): EADIYQTPRYLVIGTGKKITLECSQTMGHDKMYWYQQDPGMELHLIHYSYGVNSTEKGDLSSESTVSRIRTEHFPLTLESARPSHTSQYLCASSEYSYPGQGFNEQFFGPGTRLTVL.

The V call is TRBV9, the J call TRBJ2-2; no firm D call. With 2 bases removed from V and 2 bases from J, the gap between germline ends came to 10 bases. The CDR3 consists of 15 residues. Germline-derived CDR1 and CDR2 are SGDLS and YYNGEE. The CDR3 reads CASSVSRSNTGELFF. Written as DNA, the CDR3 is TGTGCCAGCAGCGTCTCCAGGTCCAACACCGGGGAGCTGTTTTTT.

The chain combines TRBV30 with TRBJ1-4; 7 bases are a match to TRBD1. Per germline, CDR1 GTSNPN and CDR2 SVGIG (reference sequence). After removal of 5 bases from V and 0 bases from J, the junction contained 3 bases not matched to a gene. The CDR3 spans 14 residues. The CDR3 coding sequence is TGTGCCTGGCAGGGGACAGCAACTAATGAAAAACTGTTTTTT. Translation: CAWQGTATNEKLFF. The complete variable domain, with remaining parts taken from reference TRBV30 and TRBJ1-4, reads SQTIHQWPATLVQPVGSPLSLECTVEGTSNPNLYWYRQAAGRGLQLLFYSVGIGQISSEVPQNLSASRPQDRQFILSSKKLLLSDSGFYLCAWQGTATNEKLFFGSGTQLSVL.

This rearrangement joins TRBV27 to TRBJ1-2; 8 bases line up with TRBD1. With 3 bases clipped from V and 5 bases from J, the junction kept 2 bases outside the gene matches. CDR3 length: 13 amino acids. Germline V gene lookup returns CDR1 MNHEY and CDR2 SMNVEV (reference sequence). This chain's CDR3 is CASSFRGPYGYTF. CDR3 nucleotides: TGTGCCAGCAGTTTCAGGGGGCCTTATGGCTACACCTTC.

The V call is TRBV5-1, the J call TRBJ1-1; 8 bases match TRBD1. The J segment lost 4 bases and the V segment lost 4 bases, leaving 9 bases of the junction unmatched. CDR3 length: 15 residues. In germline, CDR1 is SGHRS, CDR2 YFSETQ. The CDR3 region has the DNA TGCGCCAGCAGCACACGGACCGGGACAGGCACTGAAGCTTTCTTT. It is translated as CASSTRTGTGTEAFF.

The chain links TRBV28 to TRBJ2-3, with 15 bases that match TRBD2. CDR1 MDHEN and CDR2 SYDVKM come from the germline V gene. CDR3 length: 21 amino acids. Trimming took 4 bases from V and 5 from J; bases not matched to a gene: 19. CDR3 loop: CASSWGQGRWGLAGGGDTQYF. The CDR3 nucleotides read TGTGCCAGCAGTTGGGGACAGGGGAGGTGGGGACTAGCGGGAGGAGGAGATACGCAGTATTTT.

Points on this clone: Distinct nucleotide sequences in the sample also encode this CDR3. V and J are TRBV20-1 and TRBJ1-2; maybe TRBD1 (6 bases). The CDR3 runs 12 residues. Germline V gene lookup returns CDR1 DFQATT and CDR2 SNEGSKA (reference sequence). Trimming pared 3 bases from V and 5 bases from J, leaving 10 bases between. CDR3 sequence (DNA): TGCAGTGCTAGTAGCACAGGGTATGGCTACACCTTC. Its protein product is CSASSTGYGYTF.